This TCR beta chain was identified during a study of blood T cell repertoires in COVID-19. Overall study context: Donors in the United States, Italy and Spain gave samples during acute or convalescent COVID-19.

Germline-derived CDR1 and CDR2 are KGHDR and SFDVKD. V lost 12 bases to trimming and J lost 3 bases, with 20 bases between them. The CDR3 is 14 residues long. Sequenced by immunoSEQ multiplex PCR; TCRdb stores in-frame clones only, minus some. The table has over 200,000 clones, roughly 89% seen once; the top ten hold roughly 6.2%. The sequence derives from a woman in her thirties or forties who had recovered from COVID-19. This rearrangement joins TRBV24-1 to TRBJ2-7, with a weak D call TRBD1 (5 bases). The sequenced sample was PBMCs or T cells enriched from blood (not recorded which). DNA of the CDR3: TGTGCCTCGCATCGCGGCAGGGTCAGCTACGAGCAGTACTTC. This codes for CASHRGRVSYEQYF.